This T cell receptor beta chain was captured by sequencing in a study of CD8+ T cells in alopecia areata. CDR3 length equals 13 residues. Between the trimmed V and J ends, which lost 1 base and 5 bases, there was a span of 9 bases. CDR1 is SGHDT, CDR2 YYEEEE, per germline. Isolated RNA was reverse transcribed into cDNA used as the sequencing template. The assay was immunoSEQ multiplex PCR, and TCRdb's table has in-frame clones only and misses some. The sample holds around 150,000 clones, roughly 60% seen once. Noted treatment: oral pan-JAK inhibitor, 5-10 mg twice daily. The chain couples TRBV5-6 to TRBJ2-5, with a weak D call TRBD2 (5 bases). The receptor was isolated from a human donor with alopecia areata. This sample comprised CD4+ T cells sorted from blood, obtained at week 24, from a patient treated with tofacitinib. In DNA form, the CDR3 reads TGTGCCAGCAGCTTGTGGTGGGAGGAGACCCAGTACTTC. This codes for CASSLWWEETQYF.